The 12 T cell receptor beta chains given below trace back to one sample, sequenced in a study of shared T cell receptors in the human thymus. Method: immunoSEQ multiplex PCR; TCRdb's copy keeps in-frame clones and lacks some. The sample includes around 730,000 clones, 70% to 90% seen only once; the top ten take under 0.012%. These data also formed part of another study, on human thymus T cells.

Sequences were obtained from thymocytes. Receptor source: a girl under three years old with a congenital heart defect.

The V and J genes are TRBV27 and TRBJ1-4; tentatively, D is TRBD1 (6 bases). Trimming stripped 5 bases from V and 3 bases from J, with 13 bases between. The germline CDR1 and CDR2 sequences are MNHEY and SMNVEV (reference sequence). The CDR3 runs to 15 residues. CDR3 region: CASSTTGTSNEKLFF. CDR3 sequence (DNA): TGTGCCAGCAGTACCACAGGGACCTCTAATGAAAAACTGTTTTTT.

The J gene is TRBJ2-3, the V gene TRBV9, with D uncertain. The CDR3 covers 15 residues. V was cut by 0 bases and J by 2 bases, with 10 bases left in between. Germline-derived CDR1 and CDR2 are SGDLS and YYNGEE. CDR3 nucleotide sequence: TGTGCCAGCAGCGTAGGTGGGCTGGCCACAGATACGCAGTATTTT. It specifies CASSVGGLATDTQYF.

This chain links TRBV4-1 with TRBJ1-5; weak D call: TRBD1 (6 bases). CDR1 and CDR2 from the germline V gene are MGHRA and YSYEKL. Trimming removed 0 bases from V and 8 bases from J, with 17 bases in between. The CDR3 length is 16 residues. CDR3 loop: CASSQEVLERGKPQHF. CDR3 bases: TGCGCCAGCAGCCAAGAGGTCTTGGAGAGGGGGAAGCCCCAGCATTTT.

The CDR3 region has the DNA TGTGCCAGCAGTGGATCCGGGACAGGGGACTATGGCTACACCTTC. It is translated as CASSGSGTGDYGYTF. The chain links TRBV6-5 to TRBJ1-2, with 10 nucleotides matching TRBD1. From germline, CDR1 is MNHEY and CDR2 SVGAGI. This CDR3 has 15 amino acids. The V gene end was trimmed by 5 bases and the J gene end by 3 bases; junction bases not matched to a gene: 6.

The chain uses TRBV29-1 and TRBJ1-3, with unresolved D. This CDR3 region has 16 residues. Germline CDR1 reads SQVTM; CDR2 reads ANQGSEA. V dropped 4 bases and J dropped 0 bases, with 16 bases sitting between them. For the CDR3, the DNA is TGCAGCGTTGTCATTGTGAGCCGAGCCTCTGGAAACACCATATATTTT. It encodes CSVVIVSRASGNTIYF.

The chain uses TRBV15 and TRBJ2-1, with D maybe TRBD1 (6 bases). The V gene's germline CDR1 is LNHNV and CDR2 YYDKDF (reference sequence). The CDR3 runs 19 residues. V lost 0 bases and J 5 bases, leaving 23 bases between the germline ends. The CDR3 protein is CATSRDHPDQGPTHNEQFF. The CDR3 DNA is TGTGCCACCAGCAGAGATCATCCGGACCAGGGGCCTACACACAATGAGCAGTTCTTC. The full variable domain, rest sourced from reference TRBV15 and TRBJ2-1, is DAMVIQNPRYQVTQFGKPVTLSCSQTLNHNVMYWYQQKSSQAPKLLFHYYDKDFNNEADTPDNFQSRRPNTSFCFLDIRSPGLGDTAMYLCATSRDHPDQGPTHNEQFFGPGTRLTVL.

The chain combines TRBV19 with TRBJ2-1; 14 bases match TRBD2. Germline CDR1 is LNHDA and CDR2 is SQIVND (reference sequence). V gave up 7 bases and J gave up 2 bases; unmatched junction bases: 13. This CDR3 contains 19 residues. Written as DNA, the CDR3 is TGTGCCAGTAACACGACTAGCGGGGGGGCCGTTGACCCCTACAATGAGCAGTTCTTC. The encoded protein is CASNTTSGGAVDPYNEQFF.

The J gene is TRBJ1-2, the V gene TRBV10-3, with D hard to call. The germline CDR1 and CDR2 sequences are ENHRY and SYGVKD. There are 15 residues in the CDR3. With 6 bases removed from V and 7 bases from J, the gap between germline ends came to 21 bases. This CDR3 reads CAIRTKGDQLRGYTF. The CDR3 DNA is TGTGCCATCAGGACCAAGGGAGATCAATTACGTGGCTACACCTTC.

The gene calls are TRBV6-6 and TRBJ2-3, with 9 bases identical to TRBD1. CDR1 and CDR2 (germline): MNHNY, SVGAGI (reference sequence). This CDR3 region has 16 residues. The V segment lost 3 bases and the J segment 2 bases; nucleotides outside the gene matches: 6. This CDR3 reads CASSYLQGAPTDTQYF. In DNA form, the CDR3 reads TGTGCCAGCAGTTATTTACAGGGGGCCCCCACAGATACGCAGTATTTT.

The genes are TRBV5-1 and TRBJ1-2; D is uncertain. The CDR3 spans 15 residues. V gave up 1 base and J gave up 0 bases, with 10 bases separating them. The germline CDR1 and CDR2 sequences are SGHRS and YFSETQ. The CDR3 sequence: CASSLKSPTNYGYTF. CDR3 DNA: TGCGCCAGCAGCTTGAAAAGCCCAACTAACTATGGCTACACCTTC.

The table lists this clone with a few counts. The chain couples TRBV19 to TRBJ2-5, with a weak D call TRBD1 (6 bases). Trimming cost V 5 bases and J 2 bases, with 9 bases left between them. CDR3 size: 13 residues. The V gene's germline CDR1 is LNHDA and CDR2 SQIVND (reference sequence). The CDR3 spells CASSWDIQETQYF. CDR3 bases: TGTGCCAGTAGTTGGGACATTCAAGAGACCCAGTACTTC.

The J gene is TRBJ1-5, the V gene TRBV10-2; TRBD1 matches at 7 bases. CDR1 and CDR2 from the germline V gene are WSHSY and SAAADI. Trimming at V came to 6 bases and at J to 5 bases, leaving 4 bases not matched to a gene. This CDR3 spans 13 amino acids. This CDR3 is CASRQDRDQPQHF. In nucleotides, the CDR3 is TGCGCCAGCAGACAAGACAGGGATCAGCCCCAGCATTTT.